This T cell receptor beta chain is drawn from a study of OX40 agonist ivuxolimab in advanced cancers. Overall study findings and caveats: The antigen specificity of the peripheral T cells (those that were expanded) was not determined. Partial responders at 0.1-3.0 mg/kg showed near-lowest clonal expansion.

Germline trimming cut 0 bases from V and 5 bases from J; bases unmatched to any gene: 3. Germline-derived CDR1 and CDR2 are SGHNT and YYREEE (reference sequence). The CDR3 is made up of 15 amino acids. Comments on this clone: Its antigen is as yet unknown.

Clones were sequenced by immunoSEQ multiplex PCR, and TCRdb holds only the in-frame ones, with some missing. This table has about 63,000 clones, about 91% appearing once. The genes are TRBV5-4 and TRBJ2-5; 11 nucleotides line up with TRBD2. This clonotype originated in an adult with an advanced solid tumor such as melanoma, head and neck, liver or kidney cancer. Sequenced material: CD4+ or CD8+ T cells sorted from blood, taken in a trial of the OX40 agonist ivuxolimab. The CDR3 protein is CASSLAVAGGETQYF. DNA of the CDR3: TGTGCCAGCAGCTTGGCCGTAGCGGGAGGGGAGACCCAGTACTTC.